Following are 7 T cell receptor beta chains from one sample sequenced in a study of T cells in Graves' hyperthyroidism and ophthalmopathy (dated by TCRdb to the late 2010s). The library was built by means of multiplex PCR. TCRdb names Illumina HiSeq 2000 as the instrument used. The TCR beta CDR3 regions were amplified from the RNA transcripts. A first-round RT-PCR of the TCR CDR3 used the HTBI primer set with the Qiagen OneStep RT-PCR kit. The public reads were run again by TCRdb, first through fastp at Q25 and then through MiXCR, and only productive beta chains were kept. Entries that share a CDR3 protein sequence are merged under the most common genes and DNA. The sample table shows 250,000 to 300,000 distinct CDR3 sequences, and roughly a fifth are seen once. Approximately 37% of the sample is taken by the ten largest. Specimen: blood. The receptor set was obtained from a man between 45 and 60 years old with Graves' ophthalmopathy.

This clonotype was recorded at least ten times. The chain links TRBV11-2 to TRBJ2-5; the D gene is possibly TRBD1 (6 bases). The CDR3 contains 13 residues. Germline CDR1 is SGHAT and CDR2 is FQNNGV. V gave up 6 bases and J gave up 2 bases, with 10 bases separating them. This CDR3 reads CASRGQIQETQYF. As DNA, the CDR3 is TGTGCCAGCAGAGGACAGATACAAGAGACCCAGTACTTC.

This clonotype occurred a few times. The chain couples TRBV12-3 or TRBV12-4 to TRBJ2-2; 7 nucleotides match TRBD2. The CDR3 is 13 amino acids. The J segment lost 5 bases and the V segment lost 5 bases, leaving 2 bases of the junction unmatched. The CDR3 is CASSTGLTGELFF. The CDR3 coding sequence is TGTGCCAGCAGTACGGGACTAACCGGGGAGCTGTTTTTT.

The sample holds many counts of this clonotype. The J gene is TRBJ1-1, the V gene TRBV7-2; D uncertain. The germline V and J ends were trimmed by 5 bases and 8 bases, with 9 bases remaining between them. CDR1 is SGHTA and CDR2 is FQGNSA in the germline V gene. The CDR3 covers 11 residues. CDR3 residues: CASSDGTEAFF. CDR3 coding DNA: TGTGCCAGCAGCGACGGTACCGAAGCTTTCTTT.

The chain is built from TRBV27 and TRBJ1-4; D uncertain. Germline values: CDR1 MNHEY, CDR2 SMNVEV (reference sequence). This CDR3 has 19 amino acids. The germline V and J ends were trimmed by 0 bases and 5 bases, with 22 bases remaining between them. CDR3 DNA: TGTGCCAGCAGTTTATCGCTTCGGGGAGTCACCCAAGAAAATGAAAAACTGTTTTTT. Its protein product is CASSLSLRGVTQENEKLFF. The full variable domain, with the rest looked up from reference TRBV27 and TRBJ1-4, is EAQVTQNPRYLITVTGKKLTVTCSQNMNHEYMSWYRQDPGLGLRQIYYSMNVEVTDKGDVPEGYKVSRKEKRNFPLILESPSPNQTSLYFCASSLSLRGVTQENEKLFFGSGTQLSVL.

The table lists this clonotype with many counts. The chain is built from TRBV28 and TRBJ2-6; D gene uncertain. CDR1 and CDR2 from the germline V gene are MDHEN and SYDVKM. Trimming stripped 5 bases from V and 4 bases from J, with 9 bases between. This CDR3 is 14 amino acids long. CDR3 sequence reads: CASSPYSGANVLTF. CDR3 in DNA: TGTGCCAGCAGTCCCTACTCGGGGGCCAACGTCCTGACTTTC. The full variable domain, completed using reference TRBV28 and TRBJ2-6, is DVKVTQSSRYLVKRTGEKVFLECVQDMDHENMFWYRQDPGLGLRLIYFSYDVKMKEKGDIPEGYSVSREKKERFSLILESASTNQTSMYLCASSPYSGANVLTFGAGSRLTVL.

The chain recombines TRBV28 with TRBJ1-6, with D hard to call. V dropped 8 bases and J dropped 6 bases, with 11 bases sitting between them. CDR3 length: 13 amino acids. Germline values: CDR1 MDHEN, CDR2 SYDVKM. CDR3 coding DNA: TGTGCCAGCTGTCCACTGCGTAATTCACCCCTCCACTTT. This encodes CASCPLRNSPLHF.

This clonotype was recorded a few times. This chain uses TRBV7-3 with TRBJ2-1, with 11 bases lining up with TRBD2. The CDR3 is 16 amino acids. Germline V gene lookup returns CDR1 SGHTA and CDR2 FQGTGA. V gave up 1 base and J gave up 4 bases; unmatched junction bases: 3. CDR3 sequence: CASSLSGTSGYNEQFF. Here the CDR3 DNA reads TGTGCCAGCAGCTTAAGTGGGACTAGCGGTTACAATGAGCAGTTCTTC.